One sample yielded the 22 T cell receptor beta chains listed below, sequenced in a study of CD8+ T cells in alopecia areata. Extracted from the samples, RNA was reverse transcribed into cDNA to serve as the sequencing template. Some clones are missing from TCRdb's copy, which holds only in-frame ones; the method was immunoSEQ multiplex PCR. This sample comprises 290,000 or so clones, none seen once only. CD4, CD8alpha, NKG2D, NKG2ACE and other markers were used to sort pooled cutaneous lymph node cells. Sequences were obtained from CD4+ T cells sorted from a lymph node. The receptor set was obtained from a C3H/HeJ mouse with alopecia areata. MHC haplotype here: H2-k.

About this clone: Gene names are the mouse ones. The read comes to an end 3 residues before the CDR3 does, leaving the germline J gene to fill in the end. The rearrangement joins TRBV3 to TRBJ1-6; 8 nucleotides align to TRBD1. TRBJ1-6 is identified as an open reading frame with a role that is uncertain. The CDR3 is 15 residues long. The ends lost 5 bases at V and 2 bases at J; junction bases unmatched: 2. Germline CDR1 SNHLY, CDR2 FYNGKV (reference sequence). The part of the CDR3 DNA that was read is TGTGCCAGCAGCCCCAGGGGGCCCTATAATTCGCCC. Its translation is CASSPRGPYNSP. The entire CDR3 protein reads CASSPRGPYNSPLYF.

This clone was seen a few times. Any gene name here is a mouse gene name. The CDR3 end falls 4 residues outside the read, so it is completed with the germline J gene. The V call is TRBV19, the J call TRBJ2-7; 9 bases align to TRBD2. After removal of 3 bases from V and 3 bases from J, the junction contained 4 bases not matched to a gene. This CDR3 contains 14 residues. Germline loops: CDR1 FNHDT, CDR2 SITEND (reference sequence). The sequenced CDR3 bases are TGTGCCAGCAGTAACCCGACTGGGGGCTAT. This encodes CASSNPTGGY. The full CDR3 sequence reads CASSNPTGGYEQYF.

This clone was seen a handful of times. Mouse gene names apply. The CDR3 is CASSGGTKSAETLYF. CDR3 DNA, as far as it was read: TGTGCCAGCAGTGGGGGGACAAAAAGTGCAGAA. The rearrangement links TRBV13-1 to TRBJ2-3; maybe TRBD1 (6 bases). Read sequence stops 4 residues before the CDR3 end, and the germline J gene provides the missing end. Germline CDR1 and CDR2: NSHNY and SYGAGN. This CDR3 contains 15 residues. With 3 bases removed from V and 0 bases from J, the gap between germline ends came to 11 bases.

This clone was seen a handful of times. Mouse gene names and germline throughout. The read stops 4 residues short of the end of the CDR3; the missing end is completed from the germline J gene. The genes are TRBV1 and TRBJ1-1; 12 nucleotides match TRBD1. The CDR3 runs to 15 residues. Germline loops: CDR1 NSQYPW, CDR2 LRSPGD (reference sequence). The part of the CDR3 DNA that was read is TGCACCTGCAGTGCCCCCGGGACAGGGGGCCCA. Translation: CTCSAPGTGGP. The full CDR3 is CTCSAPGTGGPEVFF.

In the case of this clone: Gene names and germline match the mouse. The sequence runs out 3 residues before the end of the CDR3; the remainder is reconstructed from the germline J gene. The J gene is TRBJ1-6, the V gene TRBV13-2; 8 nucleotides align to TRBD1. TRBJ1-6 is an ORF for which the function is uncertain. In germline, CDR1 is NNHNN, CDR2 SYGAGS (reference sequence). CDR3 size: 14 residues. Unmatched junction bases numbered 8, after V lost 5 bases and J lost 10 bases. CDR3 amino acids: CASGPRQGRSPLYF. The CDR3 bases that were read are TGTGCCAGCGGCCCTCGACAGGGGCGGTCGCCC.

Comments on this clone: Mouse names are used for the genes. The sequenced fragment ends 3 residues before the CDR3 boundary, so the rest is inferred from the germline J gene. This rearrangement joins TRBV13-2 to TRBJ1-6, with 8 bases fitting TRBD1. TRBJ1-6 is an open reading frame whose function is uncertain. Trimming cost V 3 bases and J 1 base; bases outside gene matches: 3. Germline loops: CDR1 NNHNN, CDR2 SYGAGS (reference sequence). The CDR3 sequence is 16 residues long. The part of the CDR3 DNA that was read is TGTGCCAGCGGTGGGACAGGGAAGTCCTATAATTCGCCC. This gives the protein CASGGTGKSYNSP. The complete CDR3 sequence is CASGGTGKSYNSPLYF.

About this clone: Genes and germline come from the mouse. Read data end 4 residues before the CDR3 end; the end is taken from the germline J gene. This sequence joins TRBV5 and TRBJ2-7; the match to TRBD2 covers 7 bases. Germline V gene data show CDR1 as LGHNA and CDR2 as YNLKQL (reference sequence). Germline trimming cut 4 bases from V and 0 bases from J; bases unmatched to any gene: 3. The CDR3 sequence is 14 residues long. Partial CDR3 DNA: TGTGCCAGCAGCCTCGGGGGGGTCTCCTAT. Its translation is CASSLGGVSY. The full CDR3 sequence reads CASSLGGVSYEQYF.

This clone was observed a handful of times. These gene names are mouse names. The CDR3 extends 4 residues past the end of the read, so its final part is completed from the germline J gene. V usage is TRBV5 and J usage is TRBJ2-1; D might be TRBD2 (7 bases). This CDR3 has 16 amino acids. Deletions cut 0 bases from V and 3 bases from J, with 12 bases between. Germline CDR1 and CDR2: LGHNA and YNLKQL (reference sequence). This chain's CDR3 is CASSQDVGGRYAEQFF. The sequenced part of the CDR3 DNA is TGTGCCAGCAGCCAAGATGTCGGGGGGCGCTATGCT.

Remarks on this clone: Gene names are mouse gene names. The DNA ends 4 residues before the CDR3 does, and the rest of the CDR3 is filled in from the germline J gene. This rearrangement joins TRBV1 to TRBJ2-5; D is possibly TRBD1 (6 bases). Trimming removed 0 bases at V and 2 bases at J, with 9 bases between. The length of the CDR3 is 15 residues. Germline V gene data show CDR1 as NSQYPW and CDR2 as LRSPGD (reference sequence). Incomplete CDR3 DNA: TGCACCTGCAGTGCAGATAGGGGGATCCAAGAC. It translates to CTCSADRGIQD. The CDR3, in full, reads CTCSADRGIQDTQYF.

Comments on this clone: Gene names and germline match the mouse. Read data end 3 residues before the CDR3 end; the end is taken from the germline J gene. The gene calls are TRBV13-1 and TRBJ1-6; TRBD1 agrees at 7 bases. TRBJ1-6 is treated as an ORF (open reading frame) with a function not yet certain. Germline V CDR1 and CDR2: NSHNY, SYGAGN. With V trimmed by 1 base and J by 1 base, 2 bases remained unmatched. The CDR3 totals 16 residues. The sequenced CDR3 bases are TGTGCCAGCAGTGATCCGACAGGGTCCTATAATTCGCCC. It codes for CASSDPTGSYNSP. The full CDR3 is CASSDPTGSYNSPLYF.

Comment on this clone: These gene names are mouse names. The read ends 3 residues shy of where the CDR3 ends; the end is completed using the germline J gene. V is TRBV1 and J is TRBJ1-6; weak D call: TRBD1 (5 bases). TRBJ1-6 is reported as an ORF; its role is uncertain. Germline CDR1 reads NSQYPW; CDR2 reads LRSPGD (reference sequence). The CDR3 spans 16 residues. V lost 0 bases, J lost 3 bases, and 9 bases lay in between. Partial CDR3 DNA: TGCACCTGCAGTGCAGATGGCAGGGACTATAATTCGCCC. Translation: CTCSADGRDYNSP. The complete CDR3 sequence is CTCSADGRDYNSPLYF.

This clone was counted between two and nine times. The listed genes are named as in mouse. The sequenced fragment ends 4 residues before the CDR3 boundary, so the rest is inferred from the germline J gene. This chain links TRBV17 with TRBJ2-3, with D unresolved. The CDR3 runs to 15 residues. The germline V gene encodes CDR1 MNHDT and CDR2 YYDKIL. V was shortened by 2 bases and J by 0 bases, with 9 bases between the two germline ends. The CDR3 loop reads CASSRWVSSAETLYF. The sequenced CDR3 bases are TGTGCTAGCAGTAGATGGGTCTCTAGTGCAGAA.

A note on this clone: Gene names denote mouse genes. The read falls 4 residues short of the CDR3 end, and the missing part is taken from the germline J gene. The V gene is TRBV13-1, the J gene TRBJ2-2; D gene ambiguous. CDR1 and CDR2 from the germline V gene are NSHNY and SYGAGN. Trimming cost V 1 base and J 6 bases, with 4 bases left between them. The CDR3 totals 12 residues. This chain's CDR3 is CASSDYSGQLYF. CDR3 bases read: TGTGCCAGCAGTGATTACTCCGGG.

This clone was seen a handful of times. Mouse gene names apply. The missing CDR3 end, 4 residues past where the read stops, is filled in from the germline J gene. The gene calls are TRBV4 and TRBJ2-5, with TRBD2 matching over 10 bases. The CDR3 runs to 15 residues. Germline-derived CDR1 and CDR2 are LGHDT and YNNKQL (reference sequence). Trimming cost V 3 bases and J 3 bases; bases outside gene matches: 3. CDR3: CASSYGTGDQDTQYF. The CDR3 bases that were read are TGTGCCAGCAGCTACGGGACTGGGGATCAAGAC.

A word on this clone: The gene symbols are mouse symbols. The read halts 4 residues ahead of the CDR3 end, with the missing end drawn from the germline J gene. V gene TRBV19 combines with J gene TRBJ2-2; TRBD2 matches 8 bases. Germline loops: CDR1 FNHDT, CDR2 SITEND (reference sequence). This CDR3 has 14 residues. V shed 2 bases and J 5 bases; nucleotides not matched to a gene: 2. The CDR3 DNA, read in part, is TGTGCCAGCAGTATTAACTGGGGGACCGGG. Translation gives CASSINWGTG. The whole CDR3 sequence reads CASSINWGTGQLYF.

With regard to this clone: Just one base apart from a much larger clone, this may be a read error. Mouse germline and gene names are used. The read is 3 residues too short to cover the CDR3 end, so that end is filled in from the germline J gene. The chain couples TRBV19 to TRBJ1-6; weak D call: TRBD1 (5 bases). TRBJ1-6 falls under the ORF class, with uncertain function. V was clipped by 5 bases and J by 4 bases, with 7 bases between them. This CDR3 contains 13 residues. In germline, CDR1 is FNHDT, CDR2 SITEND (reference sequence). The CDR3 spells CASRDTYNSPLYF. The part of the CDR3 DNA that was read is TGTGCCAGCAGGGACACATATAATTCGCCC.

This clone appeared a few times. Germline and genes here are mouse. The sequence runs out 4 residues before the end of the CDR3; the remainder is reconstructed from the germline J gene. The V call is TRBV5, the J call TRBJ2-7, with 10 bases lining up with TRBD2. The length of the CDR3 is 15 residues. The germline CDR1 and CDR2 sequences are LGHNA and YNLKQL (reference sequence). V shed 4 bases and J 3 bases; nucleotides not matched to a gene: 6. The CDR3 here is CASSPRLGGVYEQYF. Incomplete CDR3 DNA: TGTGCCAGCAGCCCCCGACTGGGGGGCGTCTAT.

As regards this clone: Gene names and germline match the mouse. The CDR3 is cut off 3 residues early in the read; its end comes from the germline J gene. The genes are TRBV1 and TRBJ1-6; 8 positions agree with TRBD1. TRBJ1-6 is noted as an ORF with a role that remains uncertain. This CDR3 comprises 16 residues. Germline loops: CDR1 NSQYPW, CDR2 LRSPGD (reference sequence). J gave up 2 bases and V 3 bases, and 3 bases lay outside the gene matches. CDR3 residues: CTCSASGGAYNSPLYF. The DNA read from the CDR3 is TGCACCTGCAGTGCCTCAGGGGGCGCCTATAATTCGCCC.

This clone has more than one count but fewer than ten. Gene names are mouse gene names. With the read ending 4 residues before the CDR3 end, the germline J gene is used to fill in that end. The gene calls are TRBV13-1 and TRBJ1-1; TRBD1 matches 9 bases. Trimming removed 2 bases from V and 0 bases from J; junction bases left unmatched: 5. CDR1 is NSHNY, CDR2 SYGAGN, per germline. This CDR3 spans 16 amino acids. The CDR3 DNA, read in part, is TGTGCCAGCAGTGAACCAACAGGGGGCTCAAACACA. Translated, it gives CASSEPTGGSNT. The entire CDR3 sequence reads CASSEPTGGSNTEVFF.

This clone was detected only a few times. The gene names given are mouse names. Partial CDR3 DNA: TGTGCCAGCAGTAGGGGGCAAGACTCC. Protein product: CASSRGQDS. The entire CDR3 protein reads CASSRGQDSDYTF. This chain links TRBV19 with TRBJ1-2; D perhaps matches TRBD1 (6 bases). The read falls 4 residues short of the CDR3 end, and the missing part is taken from the germline J gene. Germline V gene data show CDR1 as FNHDT and CDR2 as SITEND (reference sequence). The V gene lost 3 bases and the J gene lost 3 bases, with 9 bases spanning the gap. The CDR3 has 13 residues.

This clone was observed a handful of times. Gene names and germline refer to mouse. Coverage ceases 4 residues before the CDR3 finishes, and the germline J gene fills in the end. The identical CDR3 is also encoded by other nucleotide sequences in the sample. The chain has TRBV1 and TRBJ2-1; the match to TRBD2 covers 7 bases. With 3 bases clipped from V and 1 base from J, the junction kept 3 bases outside the gene matches. Germline V CDR1 and CDR2: NSQYPW, LRSPGD (reference sequence). The CDR3 contains 15 residues. The CDR3 loop is CTCSAPTGNYAEQFF. Partial CDR3 DNA: TGCACCTGCAGTGCGCCGACTGGGAACTATGCT.

This clone was detected many times. The gene names here belong to mouse. The CDR3 end lies 4 residues beyond the end of the read and is filled in from the germline J gene. Other DNA sequences of this sample code for an identical CDR3. The chain employs TRBV13-2 and TRBJ2-7, with 8 bases that match TRBD2. CDR1 and CDR2 from the germline V gene are NNHNN and SYGAGS (reference sequence). V lost 2 bases and J lost 0; bases outside the gene matches: 1. The CDR3 is 14 residues long. CDR3 DNA, as far as it was read: TGTGCCAGCGGTGACTGGGGGGACTCCTAT. It codes for CASGDWGDSY. In full, the CDR3 is CASGDWGDSYEQYF.